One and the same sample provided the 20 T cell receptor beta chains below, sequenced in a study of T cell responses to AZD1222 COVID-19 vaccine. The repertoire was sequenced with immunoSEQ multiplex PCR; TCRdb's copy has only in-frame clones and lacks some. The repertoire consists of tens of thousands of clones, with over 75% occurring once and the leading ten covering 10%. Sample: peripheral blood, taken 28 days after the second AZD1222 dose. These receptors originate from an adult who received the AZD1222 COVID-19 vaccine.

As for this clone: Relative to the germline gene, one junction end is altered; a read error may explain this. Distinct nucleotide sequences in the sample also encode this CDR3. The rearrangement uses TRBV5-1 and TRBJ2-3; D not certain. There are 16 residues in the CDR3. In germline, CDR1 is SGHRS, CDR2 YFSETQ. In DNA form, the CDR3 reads TGCGCCAGCAGCTTGGACTCATCCCTTAGCACAGATACACAGTATTTT. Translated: CASSLDSSLSTDTQYF.

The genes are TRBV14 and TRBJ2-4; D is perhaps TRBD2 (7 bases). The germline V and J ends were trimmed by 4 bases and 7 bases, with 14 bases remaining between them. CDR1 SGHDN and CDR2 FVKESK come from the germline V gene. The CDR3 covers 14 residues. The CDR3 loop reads CASSLGGGSNIQYF. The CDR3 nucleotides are TGTGCCAGCAGCCTAGGCGGGGGCTCGAACATTCAGTACTTC.

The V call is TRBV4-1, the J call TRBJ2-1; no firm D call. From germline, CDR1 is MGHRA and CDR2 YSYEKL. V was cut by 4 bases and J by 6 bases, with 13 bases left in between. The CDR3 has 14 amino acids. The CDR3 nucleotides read TGCGCCAGCAGCCCTTTGCCGGATCCCAATGAGCAGTTCTTC. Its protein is CASSPLPDPNEQFF.

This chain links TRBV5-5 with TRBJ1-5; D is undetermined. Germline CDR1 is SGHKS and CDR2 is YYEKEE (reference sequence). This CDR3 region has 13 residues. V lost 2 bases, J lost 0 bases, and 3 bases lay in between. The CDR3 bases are TGTGCCAGCAGCTTAGATAGCAATCAGCCCCAGCATTTT. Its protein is CASSLDSNQPQHF.

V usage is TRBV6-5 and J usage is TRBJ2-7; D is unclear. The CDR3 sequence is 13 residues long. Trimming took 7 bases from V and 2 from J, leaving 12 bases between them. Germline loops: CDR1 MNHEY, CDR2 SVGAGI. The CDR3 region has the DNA TGTGCCAGCACCGACCCTTTGGCCTACGAGCAGTACTTC. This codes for CASTDPLAYEQYF.

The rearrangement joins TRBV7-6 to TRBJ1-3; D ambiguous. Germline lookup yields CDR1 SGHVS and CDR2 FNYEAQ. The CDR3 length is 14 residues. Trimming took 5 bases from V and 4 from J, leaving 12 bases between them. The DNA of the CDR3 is TGTGCCAGCAGCCAAGGCAGGTTCGGAAACACCATATATTTT. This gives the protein CASSQGRFGNTIYF.

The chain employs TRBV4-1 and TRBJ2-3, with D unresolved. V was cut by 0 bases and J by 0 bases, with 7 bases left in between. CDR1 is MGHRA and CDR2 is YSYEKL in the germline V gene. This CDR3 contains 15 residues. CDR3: CASSQEAASTDTQYF. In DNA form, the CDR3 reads TGCGCCAGCAGCCAAGAAGCAGCTAGCACAGATACGCAGTATTTT.

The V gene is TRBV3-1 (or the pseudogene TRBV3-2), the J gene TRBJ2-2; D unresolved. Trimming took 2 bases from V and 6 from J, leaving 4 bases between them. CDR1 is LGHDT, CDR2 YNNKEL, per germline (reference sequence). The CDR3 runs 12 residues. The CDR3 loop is CASSQPPGELFF. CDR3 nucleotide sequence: TGTGCCAGCAGCCAACCTCCCGGGGAGCTGTTTTTT.

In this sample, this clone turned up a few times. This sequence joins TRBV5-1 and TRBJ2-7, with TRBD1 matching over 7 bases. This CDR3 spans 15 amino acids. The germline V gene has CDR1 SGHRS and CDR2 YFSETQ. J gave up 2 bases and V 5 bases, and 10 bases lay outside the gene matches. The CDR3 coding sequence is TGCGCCAGCAGGGGGGACACCGGGACAGCCTACGAGCAGTACTTC. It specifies CASRGDTGTAYEQYF.

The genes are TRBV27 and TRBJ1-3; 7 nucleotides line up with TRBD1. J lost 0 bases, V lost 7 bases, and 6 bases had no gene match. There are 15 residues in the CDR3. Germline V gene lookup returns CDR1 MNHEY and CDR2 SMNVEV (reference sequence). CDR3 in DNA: TGTGCCAGCAAAGGGACAGTGAGCTCTGGAAACACCATATATTTT. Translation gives CASKGTVSSGNTIYF.

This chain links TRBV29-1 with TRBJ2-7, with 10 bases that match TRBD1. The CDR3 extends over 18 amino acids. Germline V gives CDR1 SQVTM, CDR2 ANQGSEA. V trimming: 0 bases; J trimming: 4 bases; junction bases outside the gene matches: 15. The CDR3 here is CSVEETGTGVWNRYEQYF. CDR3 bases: TGCAGCGTTGAAGAGACAGGGACAGGGGTTTGGAATCGGTACGAGCAGTACTTC.

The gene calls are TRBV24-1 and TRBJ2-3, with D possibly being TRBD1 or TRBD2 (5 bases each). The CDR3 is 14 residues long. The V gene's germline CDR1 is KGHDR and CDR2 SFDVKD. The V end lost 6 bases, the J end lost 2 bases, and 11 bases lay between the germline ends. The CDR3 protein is CATSRGAYTDTQYF. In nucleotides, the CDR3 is TGTGCCACCAGTCGAGGGGCCTACACAGATACGCAGTATTTT.

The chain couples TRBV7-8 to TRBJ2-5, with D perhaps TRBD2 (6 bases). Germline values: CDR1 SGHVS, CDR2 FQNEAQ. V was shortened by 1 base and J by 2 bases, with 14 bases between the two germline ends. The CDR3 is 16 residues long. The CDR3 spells CASSLGSGVGQETQYF. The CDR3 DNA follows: TGTGCCAGCAGCTTAGGTTCGGGGGTCGGGCAAGAGACCCAGTACTTC.

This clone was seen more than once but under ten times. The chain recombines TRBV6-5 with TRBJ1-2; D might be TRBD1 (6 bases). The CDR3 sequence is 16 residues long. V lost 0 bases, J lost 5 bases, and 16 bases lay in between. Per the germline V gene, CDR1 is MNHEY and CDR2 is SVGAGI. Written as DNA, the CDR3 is TGTGCCAGCAGTTACTCGGGCTGGACAGTACCTTATGGCTACACCTTC. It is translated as CASSYSGWTVPYGYTF.

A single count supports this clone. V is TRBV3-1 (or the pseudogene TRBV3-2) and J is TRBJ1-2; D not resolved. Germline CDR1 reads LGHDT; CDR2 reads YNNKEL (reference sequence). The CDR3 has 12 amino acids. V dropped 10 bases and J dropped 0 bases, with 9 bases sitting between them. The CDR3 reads CATADTNYGYTF. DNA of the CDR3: TGTGCCACCGCAGACACTAACTATGGCTACACCTTC.

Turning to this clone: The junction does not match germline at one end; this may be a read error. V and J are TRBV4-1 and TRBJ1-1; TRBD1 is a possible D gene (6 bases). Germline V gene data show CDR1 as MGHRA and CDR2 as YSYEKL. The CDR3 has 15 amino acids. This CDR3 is CASSKDLGANTEAFF. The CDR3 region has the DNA TGCGCCAGCAGCAAAGACCTGGGGGCGAACACTGAAGCTTTCTTT.

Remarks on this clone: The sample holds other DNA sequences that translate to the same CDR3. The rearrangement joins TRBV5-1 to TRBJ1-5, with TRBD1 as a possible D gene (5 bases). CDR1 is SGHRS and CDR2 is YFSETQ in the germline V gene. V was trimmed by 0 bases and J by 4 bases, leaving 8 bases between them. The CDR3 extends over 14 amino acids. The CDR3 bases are TGCGCCAGCAGCTTGGCCGGGGGGAATCAGCCCCAGCATTTT. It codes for CASSLAGGNQPQHF. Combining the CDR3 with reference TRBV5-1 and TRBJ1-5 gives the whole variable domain KAGVTQTPRYLIKTRGQQVTLSCSPISGHRSVSWYQQTPGQGLQFLFEYFSETQRNKGNFPGRFSGRQFSNSRSEMNVSTLELGDSALYLCASSLAGGNQPQHFGDGTRLSIL.

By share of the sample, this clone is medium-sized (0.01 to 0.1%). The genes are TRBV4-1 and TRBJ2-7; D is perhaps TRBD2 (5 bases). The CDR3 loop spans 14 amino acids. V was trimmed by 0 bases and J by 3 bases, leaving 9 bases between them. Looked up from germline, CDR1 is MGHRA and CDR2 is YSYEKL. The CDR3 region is CASSQEPGGYEQYF. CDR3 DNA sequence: TGCGCCAGCAGCCAAGAACCAGGAGGCTACGAGCAGTACTTC.

CDR3: CASRAAGVGQRFSGANVLTF. CDR3 coding DNA: TGTGCCAGTAGAGCCGCGGGGGTCGGACAAAGGTTCTCTGGGGCCAACGTCCTGACTTTC. The chain has TRBV19 and TRBJ2-6; 7 nucleotides match TRBD2. The CDR3 totals 20 residues. Germline trimming cut 6 bases from V and 0 bases from J; bases unmatched to any gene: 17. Looked up from germline, CDR1 is LNHDA and CDR2 is SQIVND (reference sequence).

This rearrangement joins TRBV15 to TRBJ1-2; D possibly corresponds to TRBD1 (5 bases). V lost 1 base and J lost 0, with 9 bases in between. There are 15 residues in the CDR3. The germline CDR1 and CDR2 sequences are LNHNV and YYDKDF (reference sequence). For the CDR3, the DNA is TGTGCCACCAGCAGAGGGGGCGTTACTAACTATGGCTACACCTTC. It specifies CATSRGGVTNYGYTF.